A single sample gave rise to the 26 T cell receptor beta chains below, sequenced in a study of T-cell reconstitution after alpha-beta-depleted transplantation in children. As it was prepared, the TCRbeta library received unique molecular identifiers. TCRdb re-derived calls from the PCR reads in MiXCR, one entry per CDR3 protein. The sample includes about 510,000 distinct CDR3 sequences, roughly an eighth of them seen just once. Sequencing used PBMCs, mostly from graft donor cells, obtained 180 days after TCRalphabeta/CD19-depleted stem cell transplant. All receptors come from a female patient aged 2-9 years who had a stem cell transplant for aplastic anemia, so the T cells may come from the graft donor.

This clonotype occurred a few times. The chain joins TRBV10-3 to TRBJ1-4; no reliable D call. V was clipped by 2 bases and J by 10 bases, with 11 bases between them. The CDR3 contains 13 residues. CDR1 and CDR2 (germline): ENHRY, SYGVKD. The CDR3 DNA sequence: TGTGCCATCAGTGAGCAGGCCCCAGGAAAACTGTTTTTT. Amino acid sequence: CAISEQAPGKLFF.

This clonotype has at least ten counts. This chain connects TRBV12-3 or TRBV12-4 to TRBJ1-2; 9 nucleotides align to TRBD1. CDR3 length: 15 residues. J gave up 4 bases and V 6 bases, and 9 bases lay outside the gene matches. The CDR3 loop reads CASSRMMTGGYGYTF. CDR3 bases: TGTGCCAGCAGCCGGATGATGACAGGGGGCTATGGCTACACCTTC.

This clonotype was seen a handful of times. This chain uses TRBV4-3 with TRBJ2-1; 11 bases match TRBD2. CDR3 length: 18 amino acids. The junction had 10 bases not matched to a gene; V was cut back by 0 bases and J by 6 bases. Germline-derived CDR1 and CDR2 are LGHNA and YSLEER. CDR3 protein: CASSQDMSTSGIFNEQFF. The CDR3 DNA sequence: TGCGCCAGCAGCCAAGATATGTCGACTAGCGGGATATTCAATGAGCAGTTCTTC.

This clonotype was seen many times. The J gene is TRBJ2-5, the V gene TRBV15, with D unclear. V was cut by 3 bases and J by 2 bases, with 19 bases left in between. There are 17 residues in the CDR3. The germline gives CDR1 LNHNV, CDR2 YYDKDF (reference sequence). The CDR3 spells CATSREVSILQQETQYF. The CDR3 DNA reads as TGTGCCACCAGCAGGGAAGTCTCGATCCTTCAACAAGAGACCCAGTACTTC.

This clonotype has more than one count but fewer than ten. The CDR3 here is CAWSVNTQYF. For the CDR3, the DNA is TGTGCCTGGAGTGTAAACACGCAGTATTTT. The V call is TRBV30, the J call TRBJ2-3; D ambiguous. Germline-derived CDR1 and CDR2 are GTSNPN and SVGIG (reference sequence). V gave up 0 bases and J gave up 9 bases, with 4 bases separating them. This CDR3 region has 10 residues.

The gene calls are TRBV29-1 and TRBJ1-2, with D hard to call. This CDR3 contains 14 residues. Germline assignment: CDR1 SQVTM and CDR2 ANQGSEA. Trimming shortened V by 1 base and J by 5 bases, and 14 bases separated the two germline ends. The CDR3 reads CSVEARGFGYGYTF. For the CDR3, the DNA is TGCAGCGTTGAAGCGCGAGGGTTCGGATATGGCTACACCTTC.

This clonotype was recorded a few times. The rearrangement links TRBV15 to TRBJ2-1, with 9 bases lining up with TRBD1. Germline V CDR1 and CDR2: LNHNV, YYDKDF (reference sequence). V shed 0 bases and J 6 bases; nucleotides not matched to a gene: 3. The length of the CDR3 is 15 residues. CDR3 residues: CATSRDQTGGNEQFF. The CDR3 nucleotides read TGTGCCACCAGCAGAGACCAGACAGGGGGCAATGAGCAGTTCTTC.

This clonotype showed up many times. This sequence joins TRBV29-1 and TRBJ1-4; no clear D. The germline V gene has CDR1 SQVTM and CDR2 ANQGSEA. The CDR3 totals 13 residues. Trimming took 6 bases from V and 4 from J, leaving 12 bases between them. CDR3: CSVARGINEKLFF. In DNA, the CDR3 is TGCAGCGTGGCCCGGGGAATTAATGAAAAACTGTTTTTT.

This clonotype was counted a few times. V and J are TRBV29-1 and TRBJ1-4; D not certain. The CDR3 covers 14 residues. The germline V and J ends were trimmed by 4 bases and 0 bases, with 9 bases remaining between them. Germline V gene data show CDR1 as SQVTM and CDR2 as ANQGSEA. This CDR3 is CSVGRRATNEKLFF. The CDR3 bases are TGCAGCGTTGGGCGCAGAGCAACTAATGAAAAACTGTTTTTT.

Many counts were recorded for this clonotype. The chain is built from TRBV20-1 and TRBJ2-3; D gene unclear. From germline, CDR1 is DFQATT and CDR2 SNEGSKA (reference sequence). V gave up 1 base and J gave up 4 bases, with 9 bases separating them. The CDR3 is 13 residues long. The CDR3 is CSARVLVSDTQYF. In nucleotides, the CDR3 is TGCAGTGCTAGAGTTCTAGTCTCAGATACGCAGTATTTT.

In its sample, this clonotype was seen many times. The rearrangement links TRBV7-8 to TRBJ1-2, with no clear D. The CDR3 loop spans 13 amino acids. In germline, CDR1 is SGHVS, CDR2 FQNEAQ. The germline V and J ends were trimmed by 5 bases and 2 bases, with 9 bases remaining between them. CDR3 sequence: CASSPERNYGYTF. Here the CDR3 DNA reads TGTGCCAGCAGCCCGGAGAGGAACTATGGCTACACCTTC.

This clonotype occurred a few times. This chain joins TRBV20-1 and TRBJ1-6; possibly TRBD1 for D (5 bases). Germline-derived CDR1 and CDR2 are DFQATT and SNEGSKA (reference sequence). Trimming took 3 bases from V and 0 from J, leaving 24 bases between them. The CDR3 has 20 amino acids. The CDR3 region has the DNA TGCAGTGCTAGGAATCGGGGGATCCGGAAACGGAGCTCCTATAATTCACCCCTCCACTTT. Amino acid sequence: CSARNRGIRKRSSYNSPLHF.

This clonotype was recorded a few times. The chain carries TRBV20-1 and TRBJ2-7; D may be TRBD2 (5 bases). Germline CDR1 reads DFQATT; CDR2 reads SNEGSKA (reference sequence). V was shortened by 7 bases and J by 4 bases, with 17 bases between the two germline ends. The CDR3 is made up of 13 amino acids. CDR3 bases: TGCAGTGTTGGAGGTCAGTTCTTTTACGAGCAGTACTTC. Protein sequence: CSVGGQFFYEQYF.

This rearrangement joins TRBV7-8 to TRBJ2-5, with 14 bases that match TRBD2. This CDR3 region has 16 residues. V trimming: 1 base; J trimming: 5 bases; junction bases outside the gene matches: 3. Germline V lookup: CDR1 SGHVS, CDR2 FQNEAQ. The CDR3 DNA sequence: TGTGCCAGCAGCTTAGTGAGGACTAGCGGGAGGGAGACCCAGTACTTC. This sequence encodes CASSLVRTSGRETQYF.

This clonotype was counted a few times. The chain employs TRBV4-2 and TRBJ1-2, with D perhaps matching TRBD1 (5 bases). The V gene lost 3 bases and the J gene lost 8 bases, with 22 bases spanning the gap. Per the germline V gene, CDR1 is LGHNA and CDR2 is YNFKEQ. The CDR3 length is 16 residues. The CDR3 sequence is CASSQALMSGREGYTF. The CDR3 nucleotides are TGTGCCAGCAGCCAGGCCTTGATGTCGGGGCGCGAGGGCTACACCTTC.

This clonotype has more than one count but fewer than ten. The CDR3, as DNA: TGCAGTGCTAGAGATCACCAGGGCTATACCGGGGAGCTGTTTTTT. It translates to CSARDHQGYTGELFF. The chain is built from TRBV20-1 and TRBJ2-2, with D maybe TRBD1 (5 bases). This CDR3 comprises 15 residues. V was trimmed by 0 bases and J by 5 bases, leaving 13 bases between them. Per germline, CDR1 DFQATT and CDR2 SNEGSKA (reference sequence).

This clonotype occurred many times. The chain joins TRBV5-6 to TRBJ2-5; D is perhaps TRBD2 (6 bases). V was clipped by 4 bases and J by 4 bases, with 11 bases between them. This CDR3 has 13 residues. Per germline, CDR1 SGHDT and CDR2 YYEEEE. Here the CDR3 DNA reads TGTGCCAGCAGCCAGCGGGCAGGAGAGACCCAGTACTTC. Translation gives CASSQRAGETQYF.

The sample holds a few counts of this clonotype. This sequence joins TRBV30 and TRBJ1-1, with unresolved D. The V end was cut by 0 bases, the J end by 0 bases, with 2 bases between. The CDR3 contains 12 residues. CDR1 and CDR2 from the germline V gene are GTSNPN and SVGIG (reference sequence). The CDR3, as DNA: TGTGCCTGGAGTGTACTGAACACTGAAGCTTTCTTT. Its protein is CAWSVLNTEAFF.

This clonotype has just a few counts. The V call is TRBV20-1, the J call TRBJ2-7; D is perhaps TRBD2 (5 bases). The CDR3 contains 13 residues. Trimming cost V 2 bases and J 0 bases, with 8 bases left between them. The germline V gene has CDR1 DFQATT and CDR2 SNEGSKA (reference sequence). The CDR3 DNA reads as TGCAGTGCTAGAACCGGGGACTCCTACGAGCAGTACGTC. It yields the protein CSARTGDSYEQYV.

This clonotype was counted only a few times. The DNA for the CDR3 is TGTGCCAGCAGCAACAGGACAGGGGGCAATCAGCCCCAGCATTTT. This translates into CASSNRTGGNQPQHF. The rearrangement joins TRBV7-9 to TRBJ1-5; 9 nucleotides line up with TRBD1. The V gene end was trimmed by 5 bases and the J gene end by 2 bases; junction bases not matched to a gene: 4. Looked up from germline, CDR1 is SEHNR and CDR2 is FQNEAQ (reference sequence). CDR3 length equals 15 residues.

The chain joins TRBV21-1 to TRBJ2-7. TRBV21-1 is annotated as a pseudogene. The CDR3 totals 11 residues. CDR3 nucleotides: TGTGCCAGCAGCAAAGGAACCGAGCAGTACGTC. As protein: CASSKGTEQYV.

This clonotype was observed a handful of times. This rearrangement joins TRBV4-3 to TRBJ2-2; TRBD2 is a possible D gene (6 bases). CDR1 is LGHNA and CDR2 is YSLEER in the germline V gene. Trimming shortened V by 6 bases and J by 6 bases, and 17 bases separated the two germline ends. The CDR3 runs 15 residues. The CDR3 region is CASSSGRTTPGELFF. CDR3 nucleotide sequence: TGCGCCAGCAGTTCGGGAAGGACTACCCCCGGGGAGCTGTTTTTT.

The sample holds many counts of this clonotype. J is TRBJ2-5 and V is TRBV10-1; 11 bases map to TRBD2. The CDR3 is 16 residues long. Germline CDR1 WNHNN, CDR2 SYGVQD (reference sequence). The V gene end was trimmed by 7 bases and the J gene end by 3 bases; junction bases not matched to a gene: 10. CDR3 bases: TGCGCCAGCATCAATGCCGGGACTAGCGGAGAAGAGACCCAGTACTTC. Its protein is CASINAGTSGEETQYF.

This clonotype was observed a handful of times. The chain combines TRBV10-3 with TRBJ1-5; D unclear. Germline CDR1 reads ENHRY; CDR2 reads SYGVKD. The CDR3 totals 14 residues. V shed 2 bases and J shed 3 bases, with 8 bases lying between them. This CDR3 is CAISEGDINQPQHF. The CDR3 DNA reads TGTGCCATCAGTGAGGGAGATATCAATCAGCCCCAGCATTTT.

This clonotype has only a few counts. The J gene is TRBJ2-3, the V gene TRBV11-2; a weak D match, TRBD2 (6 bases). The germline gives CDR1 SGHAT, CDR2 FQNNGV. Trimming shortened V by 3 bases and J by 1 base, and 14 bases separated the two germline ends. CDR3 length equals 16 residues. CDR3 sequence reads: CASSLALAVGTDTQYF. As DNA, the CDR3 is TGTGCCAGCAGCTTGGCCTTAGCGGTAGGCACAGATACGCAGTATTTT.

The rearrangement uses TRBV11-2 and TRBJ1-6; TRBD1 matches 7 bases. The V gene's germline CDR1 is SGHAT and CDR2 FQNNGV. There are 14 residues in the CDR3. The J segment lost 8 bases and the V segment lost 4 bases, leaving 5 bases of the junction unmatched. CDR3 amino acids: CASSSKGAYSPLHF. The CDR3 DNA reads TGTGCCAGCAGCTCGAAGGGGGCTTATTCACCCCTCCACTTT.